Included here is one T cell receptor (beta chain) sequence, with context. This sample was taken from a study of T cell changes during pregnancy in multiple sclerosis. This table comes from immunoSEQ multiplex PCR, and its TCRdb copy is limited to in-frame clones, with some not included. The data hold 80,000 to 95,000 clones, with around 93% observed a single time. In germline, CDR1 is MNHEY, CDR2 SMNVEV (reference sequence). This CDR3 is 14 amino acids long. Trimming took 3 bases from V and 2 from J, leaving 9 bases between them. This sequence was found in a female donor in good health, enrolled as a control in a pregnancy study. The genes are TRBV27 and TRBJ2-3; possibly TRBD1 for D (6 bases). This specimen was peripheral blood, taken in the third trimester of pregnancy. The CDR3 coding sequence is TGTGCCAGCAGTTTGTGGGGGCCCACAGATACGCAGTATTTT. Translation gives CASSLWGPTDTQYF.